This T cell receptor beta chain was profiled in a study of Ad26.COV2.S vaccination and SARS-CoV-2 variants. Clones were sequenced by immunoSEQ multiplex PCR, and TCRdb holds only the in-frame ones, with some missing. Counted here are 180,000 or so clones, 87% occurring once; the ten biggest clones make up about 5.5%. On this clone: Its antigen is unknown.

With 8 bases clipped from V and 1 base from J, the junction kept 11 bases outside the gene matches. The germline CDR1 and CDR2 sequences are SEHNR and FQNEAQ (reference sequence). The CDR3 is 15 residues long. Study-wide results and limits: Vaccinees and placebo recipients showed similar non-spike TCR breadth. Reportedly, spike-specific CD8+ and CD4+ T cell responses achieved substantial breadth once vaccination had taken place. Total T cell responses were possibly underestimated by TCR breadth and depth analyses. Vaccinees showed greater spike-specific TCR breadth than placebo recipients.

V gene TRBV7-9 combines with J gene TRBJ2-7; 7 nucleotides agree with TRBD2. Sequencing was performed on peripheral blood, taken after recovery from COVID-19. The clonotype originates from a human donor who had recovered from COVID-19. CDR3 in amino acids: CASDGEGWGSYEQYF. In nucleotides, the CDR3 is TGTGCCAGCGACGGGGAGGGATGGGGATCCTACGAGCAGTACTTC.